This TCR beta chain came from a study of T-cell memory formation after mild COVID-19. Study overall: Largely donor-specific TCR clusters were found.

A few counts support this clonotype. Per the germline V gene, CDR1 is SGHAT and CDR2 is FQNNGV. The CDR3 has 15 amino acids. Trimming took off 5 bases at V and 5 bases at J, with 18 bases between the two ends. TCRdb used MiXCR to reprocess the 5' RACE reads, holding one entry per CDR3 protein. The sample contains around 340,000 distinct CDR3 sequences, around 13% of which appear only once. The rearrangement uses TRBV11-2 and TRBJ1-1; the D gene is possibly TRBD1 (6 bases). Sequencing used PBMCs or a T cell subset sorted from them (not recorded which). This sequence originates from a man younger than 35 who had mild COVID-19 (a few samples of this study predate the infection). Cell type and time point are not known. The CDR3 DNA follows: TGTGCCAGCAGCAGCCTTCGGGGGCAAGGTACTGAAGCTTTCTTT. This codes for CASSSLRGQGTEAFF.